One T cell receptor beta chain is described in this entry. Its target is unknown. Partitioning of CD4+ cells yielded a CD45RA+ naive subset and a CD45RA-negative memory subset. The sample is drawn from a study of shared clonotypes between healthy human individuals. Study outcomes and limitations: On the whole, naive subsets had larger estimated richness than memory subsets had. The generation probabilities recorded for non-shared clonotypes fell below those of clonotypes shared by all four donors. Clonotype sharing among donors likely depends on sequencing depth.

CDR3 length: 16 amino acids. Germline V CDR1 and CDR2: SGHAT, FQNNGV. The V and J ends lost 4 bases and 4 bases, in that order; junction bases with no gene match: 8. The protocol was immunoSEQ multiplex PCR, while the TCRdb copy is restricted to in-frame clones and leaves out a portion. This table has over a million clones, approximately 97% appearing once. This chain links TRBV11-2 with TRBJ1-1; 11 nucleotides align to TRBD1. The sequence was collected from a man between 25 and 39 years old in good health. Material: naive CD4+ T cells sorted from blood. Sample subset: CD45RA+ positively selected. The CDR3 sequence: CASSSGQGARFTEAFF. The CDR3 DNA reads TGTGCCAGCAGCTCCGGACAGGGGGCGAGGTTCACTGAAGCTTTCTTT.